The clone carrying this TCR beta chain was seen a few times. The antigen is undetermined. The V gene's germline CDR1 is SGHNT and CDR2 YYREEE (reference sequence). Trimming removed 7 bases from V and 5 bases from J, with 25 bases in between. This CDR3 is built from 17 residues. The sample is drawn from a study of cytomegalovirus exposure and HLA in healthy donors. Across the whole study: When 350 to 500 donors were genotyped, roughly 82% of them were found to fall in the Caucasian-associated ancestry cluster.

Study results and limitations: Later analysis associated a missense DCLRE1C variant with TCR beta V- and J-gene trimming. A later analysis reportedly found fewer N-insertions in an Asian-associated ancestry cluster than the approximately 730-donor mean.

PCR primers comprised 60 Vbeta and 13 Jbeta primers. Data came from immunoSEQ multiplex PCR; TCRdb stores just in-frame clones and leaves some out. The sample consists of 95,000 to 150,000 clones, around four fifths of them appearing once. The V and J genes are TRBV5-4 and TRBJ2-1; possibly TRBD1 for D (6 bases). The TCR originated in a woman aged 40 to 50 in good health and CMV-seronegative. The sample consisted of PBMCs. The CDR3 bases are TGTGCCAGCTCGACTTCACCTACAGGGCCCCCGAACAATGAGCAGTTCTTC. Protein sequence: CASSTSPTGPPNNEQFF. Drawing the rest from reference TRBV5-4 and TRBJ2-1, the complete variable domain is ETGVTQSPTHLIKTRGQQVTLRCSSQSGHNTVSWYQQALGQGPQFIFQYYREEENGRGNFPPRFSGLQFPNYSSELNVNALELDDSALYLCASSTSPTGPPNNEQFFGPGTRLTVL.